One and the same sample provided the 16 T cell receptor beta chains below, sequenced in a study of CD8+ T cells in alopecia areata. Treatment defined: oral pan-JAK inhibitor, 5-10 mg twice daily. Reverse transcription of extracted RNA yielded cDNA, which provided the sequencing template. TCRdb keeps only in-frame clones here, not all; method: immunoSEQ multiplex PCR. The sample contains 100,000 to 150,000 clones, roughly 58% of which appear only once. The source material was CD8+ T cells sorted from blood, sampled at week 4, from a patient treated with tofacitinib. The receptor set was obtained from a human donor with alopecia areata.

This clone occurred a few times. The genes are TRBV29-1 and TRBJ2-3; a possible D gene is TRBD1 (5 bases). The CDR3 consists of 13 residues. The germline gives CDR1 SQVTM, CDR2 ANQGSEA. V lost 7 bases to trimming and J lost 2 bases, with 13 bases between them. The CDR3 sequence: CSGKQEYTDTQYF. The CDR3, as DNA: TGCAGCGGCAAACAGGAATACACAGATACGCAGTATTTT.

The CDR3 DNA reads as TGTGCCTGGCTGTTGGAGATAGGCGGCTACACCTTC. This translates into CAWLLEIGGYTF. This sequence joins TRBV30 and TRBJ1-2; D remains unclear. The CDR3 is 12 amino acids. Trimming cost V 5 bases and J 8 bases, with 15 bases left between them. The germline V gene encodes CDR1 GTSNPN and CDR2 SVGIG (reference sequence). The entire variable domain, with the rest obtained from reference TRBV30 and TRBJ1-2, is as follows: SQTIHQWPATLVQPVGSPLSLECTVEGTSNPNLYWYRQAAGRGLQLLFYSVGIGQISSEVPQNLSASRPQDRQFILSSKKLLLSDSGFYLCAWLLEIGGYTFGSGTRLTVV.

The chain uses TRBV28 and TRBJ2-7; TRBD2 is a possible D gene (5 bases). CDR1 is MDHEN, CDR2 SYDVKM, per germline. Trimming cost V 5 bases and J 9 bases, with 23 bases left between them. This CDR3 region has 15 residues. The CDR3 reads CASSPWTAPLRGQYF. The CDR3 nucleotides are TGTGCCAGCAGTCCCTGGACTGCCCCACTACGAGGGCAGTACTTC. The entire variable domain, with the rest obtained from reference TRBV28 and TRBJ2-7, is as follows: DVKVTQSSRYLVKRTGEKVFLECVQDMDHENMFWYRQDPGLGLRLIYFSYDVKMKEKGDIPEGYSVSREKKERFSLILESASTNQTSMYLCASSPWTAPLRGQYFGPGTRLTVT.

The chain joins TRBV20-1 to TRBJ2-5; either TRBD1 or TRBD2 may fit D (6 bases each). V dropped 0 bases and J dropped 9 bases, with 8 bases sitting between them. Germline-derived CDR1 and CDR2 are DFQATT and SNEGSKA (reference sequence). This CDR3 spans 11 amino acids. The CDR3 nucleotides read TGCAGTGCTAGAGATCGGGGGCCCCAGTACTTC. Translated: CSARDRGPQYF.

This chain links TRBV30 with TRBJ2-5; tentative D call: TRBD1 (5 bases). V lost 0 bases and J lost 5, with 7 bases in between. This CDR3 is 12 amino acids long. The germline V gene has CDR1 GTSNPN and CDR2 SVGIG (reference sequence). The CDR3 DNA sequence: TGTGCCTGGAGTGTAGGGGTGGAGACCCAGTACTTC. Protein: CAWSVGVETQYF.

The CDR3 coding sequence is TGTGCCAGCAGCCCAGGTGGGATGAACACTGAAGCTTTCTTT. As protein: CASSPGGMNTEAFF. This chain joins TRBV11-1 and TRBJ1-1; D ambiguous. Trimming left V 5 bases short and J 0 bases short, with 10 bases between. The CDR3 runs 14 residues. Germline lookup yields CDR1 SGHAT and CDR2 FQDESV (reference sequence).

V is TRBV28 and J is TRBJ2-7; D not certain. Germline V gene lookup returns CDR1 MDHEN and CDR2 SYDVKM. This CDR3 region has 11 residues. Trimming shortened V by 5 bases and J by 5 bases, and 7 bases separated the two germline ends. The CDR3 DNA is TGTGCCAGCAGTCCGAGTCACGAGCAGTACTTC. Its translation: CASSPSHEQYF.

The gene calls are TRBV7-9 and TRBJ2-7; TRBD1 matches at 8 bases. Losses at the gene ends were 0 bases for V and 3 bases for J; bases not matched to a gene: 7. The germline gives CDR1 SEHNR, CDR2 FQNEAQ (reference sequence). The length of the CDR3 is 16 residues. CDR3 sequence: CASSLALAGGDYEQYF. DNA of the CDR3: TGTGCCAGCAGCTTAGCGCTGGCAGGGGGCGACTACGAGCAGTACTTC.

V is TRBV7-8 and J is TRBJ2-3, with 7 bases lining up with TRBD2. This CDR3 spans 15 amino acids. The J segment lost 2 bases and the V segment lost 2 bases, leaving 4 bases of the junction unmatched. Germline CDR1 reads SGHVS; CDR2 reads FQNEAQ. CDR3 in DNA: TGTGCCAGCAGCTTACACGGGGGGTACACAGATACGCAGTATTTT. Amino acids: CASSLHGGYTDTQYF.

This clone was recorded a few times. The rearrangement links TRBV27 to TRBJ2-6; D uncertain. V lost 0 bases, J lost 2 bases, and 2 bases lay in between. CDR1 and CDR2 from the germline V gene are MNHEY and SMNVEV (reference sequence). CDR3 size: 14 residues. The CDR3 DNA reads TGTGCCAGCAGTTTATCGACTGGGGCCAACGTCCTGACTTTC. Protein: CASSLSTGANVLTF.

The rearrangement links TRBV30 to TRBJ1-1; D not certain. Germline-derived CDR1 and CDR2 are GTSNPN and SVGIG (reference sequence). The CDR3 runs to 14 residues. The V end lost 2 bases, the J end lost 2 bases, and 12 bases lay between the germline ends. The CDR3 here is CAWSTLSRNTEAFF. CDR3 sequence (DNA): TGTGCCTGGAGTACCCTATCCAGAAACACTGAAGCTTTCTTT.

V is TRBV9 and J is TRBJ2-1, with 10 bases matching TRBD1. In germline, CDR1 is SGDLS, CDR2 YYNGEE. The CDR3 is 19 residues long. Trimming took 4 bases from V and 3 from J; bases not matched to a gene: 16. CDR3 residues: CASSPHRTTGTGVYNEQFF. CDR3 nucleotide sequence: TGTGCCAGCAGCCCCCATCGTACTACGGGGACAGGGGTCTACAATGAGCAGTTCTTC.

V and J are TRBV5-6 and TRBJ1-1; TRBD1 agrees at 7 bases. Losses at the gene ends were 2 bases for V and 7 bases for J; bases not matched to a gene: 5. This CDR3 comprises 13 residues. CDR1 is SGHDT and CDR2 is YYEEEE in the germline V gene. CDR3 coding DNA: TGTGCCAGCAGCTTCGTCCAGGGGGATGAAGCTTTCTTT. This codes for CASSFVQGDEAFF.

The sample holds a few counts of this clone. The V call is TRBV2, the J call TRBJ2-1; TRBD2 agrees at 11 bases. The V and J ends lost 4 bases and 7 bases, in that order; junction bases with no gene match: 6. Germline lookup yields CDR1 SNHLY and CDR2 FYNNEI. This CDR3 is built from 15 residues. This CDR3 reads CASSVAGGLGNEQFF. The CDR3 nucleotides are TGTGCCAGCAGTGTAGCGGGGGGGCTAGGGAATGAGCAGTTCTTC. The whole variable domain, filled in from reference TRBV2 and TRBJ2-1, reads EPEVTQTPSHQVTQMGQEVILRCVPISNHLYFYWYRQILGQKVEFLVSFYNNEISEKSEIFDDQFSVERPDGSNFTLKIRSTKLEDSAMYFCASSVAGGLGNEQFFGPGTRLTVL.

This chain links TRBV13 with TRBJ2-1, with D perhaps TRBD1 (5 bases). The germline V gene has CDR1 PRHDT and CDR2 FYEKMQ (reference sequence). The length of the CDR3 is 14 residues. V lost 4 bases and J 7 bases, leaving 14 bases between the germline ends. The CDR3 nucleotides read TGTGCCAGCAGCTCTATACAGGATAAAAATGAGCAGTTCTTC. The encoded protein is CASSSIQDKNEQFF. The entire variable domain, with the rest obtained from reference TRBV13 and TRBJ2-1, is as follows: AAGVIQSPRHLIKEKRETATLKCYPIPRHDTVYWYQQGPGQDPQFLISFYEKMQSDKGSIPDRFSAQQFSDYHSELNMSSLELGDSALYFCASSSIQDKNEQFFGPGTRLTVL.

This chain joins TRBV29-1 and TRBJ1-1; tentatively, D is TRBD1 (5 bases). In germline, CDR1 is SQVTM, CDR2 ANQGSEA. The V and J ends lost 4 bases and 6 bases respectively, with 9 bases between them. The CDR3 is made up of 11 amino acids. CDR3 nucleotide sequence: TGCAGCGTTGTCCGGGGGGCTGAAGCTTTCTTT. Amino acid sequence: CSVVRGAEAFF.